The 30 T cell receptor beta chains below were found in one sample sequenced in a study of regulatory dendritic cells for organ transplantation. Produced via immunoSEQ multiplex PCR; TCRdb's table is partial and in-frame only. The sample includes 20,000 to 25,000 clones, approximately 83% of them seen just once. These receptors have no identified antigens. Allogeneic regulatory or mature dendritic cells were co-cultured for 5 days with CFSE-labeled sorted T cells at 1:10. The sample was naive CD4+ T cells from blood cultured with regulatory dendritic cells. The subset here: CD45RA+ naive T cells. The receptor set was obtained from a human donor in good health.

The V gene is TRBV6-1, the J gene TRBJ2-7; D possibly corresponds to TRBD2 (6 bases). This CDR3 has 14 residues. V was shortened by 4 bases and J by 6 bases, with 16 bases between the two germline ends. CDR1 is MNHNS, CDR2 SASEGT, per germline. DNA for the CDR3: TGTGCCAGCAGTGGCTTAACGCGGGGCCTCGAGCAGTACTTC. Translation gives CASSGLTRGLEQYF.

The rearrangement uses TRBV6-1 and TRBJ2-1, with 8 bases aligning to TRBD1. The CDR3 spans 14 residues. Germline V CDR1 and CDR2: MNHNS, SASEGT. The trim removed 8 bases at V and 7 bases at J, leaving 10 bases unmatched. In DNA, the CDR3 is TGTGCCAGCCGAAAGGACAGGACAGGGAATGAGCAGTTCTTC. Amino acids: CASRKDRTGNEQFF.

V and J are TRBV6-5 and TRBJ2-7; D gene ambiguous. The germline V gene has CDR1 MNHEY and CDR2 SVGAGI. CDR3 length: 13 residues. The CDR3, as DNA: TGTGCAACTACGCCAGACGTCTCCTACGAGCAGTACTTC. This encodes CATTPDVSYEQYF.

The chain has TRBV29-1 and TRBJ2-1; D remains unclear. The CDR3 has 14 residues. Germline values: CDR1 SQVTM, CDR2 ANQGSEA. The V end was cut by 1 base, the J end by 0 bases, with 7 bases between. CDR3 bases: TGCAGCGTTGAAGTCGCAAGCTCCTACAATGAGCAGTTCTTC. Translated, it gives CSVEVASSYNEQFF.

The CDR3 loop is CASSPRGARIYNEQFF. CDR3 nucleotides: TGTGCCAGCAGCCCTAGGGGGGCTCGAATCTACAATGAGCAGTTCTTC. The V and J genes are TRBV7-2 and TRBJ2-1; the D gene could be TRBD1 or TRBD2 (6 bases each). V was clipped by 5 bases and J by 3 bases, with 17 bases between them. Per germline, CDR1 SGHTA and CDR2 FQGNSA. CDR3 size: 16 residues.

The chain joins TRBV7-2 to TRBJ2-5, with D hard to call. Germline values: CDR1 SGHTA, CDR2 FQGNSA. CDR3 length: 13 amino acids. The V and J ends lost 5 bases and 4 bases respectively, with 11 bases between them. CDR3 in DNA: TGTGCCAGCAGCCGTTCTTGGAGAGAGACCCAGTACTTC. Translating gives CASSRSWRETQYF.

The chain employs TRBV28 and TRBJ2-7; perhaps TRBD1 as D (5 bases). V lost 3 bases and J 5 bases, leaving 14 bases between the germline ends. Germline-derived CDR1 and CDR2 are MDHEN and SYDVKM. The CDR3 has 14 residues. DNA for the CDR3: TGTGCCAGCAGTTTGGGGCTGTCCGGCGACGAGCAGTACTTC. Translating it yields CASSLGLSGDEQYF.

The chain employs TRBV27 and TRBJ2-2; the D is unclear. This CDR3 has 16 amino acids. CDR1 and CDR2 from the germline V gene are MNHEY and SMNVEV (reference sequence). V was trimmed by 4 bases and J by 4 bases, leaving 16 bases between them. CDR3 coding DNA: TGTGCCAGCAGTTCCCAATCCTTAATTTCCACCGGGGAGCTGTTTTTT. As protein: CASSSQSLISTGELFF.

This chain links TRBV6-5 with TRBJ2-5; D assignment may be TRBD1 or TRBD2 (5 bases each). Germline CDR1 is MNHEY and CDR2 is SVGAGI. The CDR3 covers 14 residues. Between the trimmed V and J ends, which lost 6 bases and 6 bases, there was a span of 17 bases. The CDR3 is CASSRGALGQTQYF. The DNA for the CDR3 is TGTGCCAGCAGCCGAGGGGCCCTCGGCCAGACCCAGTACTTC.

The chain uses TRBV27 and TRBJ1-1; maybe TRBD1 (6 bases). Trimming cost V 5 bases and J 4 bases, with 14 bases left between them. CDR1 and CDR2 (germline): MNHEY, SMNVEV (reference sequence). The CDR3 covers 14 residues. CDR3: CASSLQGPGTEAFF. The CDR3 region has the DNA TGTGCCAGCAGTCTCCAGGGGCCCGGCACTGAAGCTTTCTTT.

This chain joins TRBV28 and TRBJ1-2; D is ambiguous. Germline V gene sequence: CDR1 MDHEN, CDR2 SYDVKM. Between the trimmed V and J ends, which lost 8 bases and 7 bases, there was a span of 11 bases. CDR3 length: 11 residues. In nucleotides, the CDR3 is TGTGCCAGCTGGTGGGTTGGTGGCTACACCTTC. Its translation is CASWWVGGYTF.

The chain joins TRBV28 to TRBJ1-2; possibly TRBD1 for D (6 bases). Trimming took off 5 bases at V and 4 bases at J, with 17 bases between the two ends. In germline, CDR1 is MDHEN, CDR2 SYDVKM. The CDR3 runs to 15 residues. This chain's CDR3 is CASSLGYGTIYGYTF. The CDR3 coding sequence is TGTGCCAGCAGTCTGGGGTACGGGACAATCTATGGCTACACCTTC.

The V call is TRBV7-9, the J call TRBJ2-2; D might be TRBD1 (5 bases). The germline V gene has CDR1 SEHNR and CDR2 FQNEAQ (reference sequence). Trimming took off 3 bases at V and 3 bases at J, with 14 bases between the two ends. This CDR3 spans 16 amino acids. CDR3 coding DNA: TGTGCCAGCAGCTTCACGTTACAGGTCCACACCGGGGAGCTGTTTTTT. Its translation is CASSFTLQVHTGELFF. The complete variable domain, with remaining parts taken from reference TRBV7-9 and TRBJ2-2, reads DTGVSQNPRHKITKRGQNVTFRCDPISEHNRLYWYRQTLGQGPEFLTYFQNEAQLEKSRLLSDRFSAERPKGSFSTLEIQRTEQGDSAMYLCASSFTLQVHTGELFFGEGSRLTVL.

The CDR3 loop is CASSYDRGWGNEQFF. The CDR3 nucleotides are TGTGCCAGCAGTTACGACAGGGGGTGGGGGAATGAGCAGTTCTTC. This sequence joins TRBV6-5 and TRBJ2-1; 9 positions agree with TRBD1. Germline loops: CDR1 MNHEY, CDR2 SVGAGI. J gave up 7 bases and V 2 bases, and 6 bases lay outside the gene matches. The CDR3 is made up of 15 amino acids.

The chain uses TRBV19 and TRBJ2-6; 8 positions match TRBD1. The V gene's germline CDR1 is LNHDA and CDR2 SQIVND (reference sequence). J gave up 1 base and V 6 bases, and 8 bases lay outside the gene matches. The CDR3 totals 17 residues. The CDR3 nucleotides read TGTGCCAGTAGCTTTCGACAGGGGACTTCTGGGGCCAACGTCCTGACTTTC. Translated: CASSFRQGTSGANVLTF.

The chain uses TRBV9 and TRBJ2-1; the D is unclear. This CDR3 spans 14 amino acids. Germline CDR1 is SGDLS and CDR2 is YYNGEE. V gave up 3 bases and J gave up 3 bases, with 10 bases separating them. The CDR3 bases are TGTGCCAGCAGCGCTTATTTTAACTACAATGAGCAGTTCTTC. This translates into CASSAYFNYNEQFF.

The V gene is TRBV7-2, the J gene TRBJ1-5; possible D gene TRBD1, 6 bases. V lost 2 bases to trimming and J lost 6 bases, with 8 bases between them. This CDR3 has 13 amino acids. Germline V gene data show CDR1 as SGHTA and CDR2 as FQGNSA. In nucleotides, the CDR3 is TGTGCCAGCAGCTTAAGGGGGGGTCAGCCCCAGCATTTT. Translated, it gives CASSLRGGQPQHF.

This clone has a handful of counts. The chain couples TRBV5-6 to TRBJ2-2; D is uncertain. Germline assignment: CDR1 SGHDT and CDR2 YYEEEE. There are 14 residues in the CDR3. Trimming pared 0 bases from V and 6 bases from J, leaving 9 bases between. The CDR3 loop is CASSLALGAGELFF. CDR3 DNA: TGTGCCAGCAGCTTGGCCCTTGGCGCCGGGGAGCTGTTTTTT.

The CDR3 is CASSTFRGSYNEQFF. The CDR3 coding sequence is TGTGCCAGCAGTACGTTCAGAGGCTCCTACAATGAGCAGTTCTTC. The chain is built from TRBV11-2 and TRBJ2-1; D not certain. CDR3 length equals 15 residues. Germline V gene data show CDR1 as SGHAT and CDR2 as FQNNGV. Trimming stripped 6 bases from V and 0 bases from J, with 12 bases between.

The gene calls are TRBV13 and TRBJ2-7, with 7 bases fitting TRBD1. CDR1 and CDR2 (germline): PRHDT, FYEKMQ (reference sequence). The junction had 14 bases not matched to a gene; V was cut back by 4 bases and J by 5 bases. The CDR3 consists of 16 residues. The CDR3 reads CASSSYRQGLRDEQYF. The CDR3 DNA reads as TGTGCCAGCAGCTCCTATCGACAGGGTTTGAGAGACGAGCAGTACTTC.

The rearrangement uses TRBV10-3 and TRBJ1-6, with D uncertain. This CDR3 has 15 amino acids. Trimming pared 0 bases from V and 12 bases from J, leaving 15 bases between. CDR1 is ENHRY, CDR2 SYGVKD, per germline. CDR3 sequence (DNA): TGTGCCATCAGTGAGTCGGGAAGATTAATTCAACCCCTCCACTTT. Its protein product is CAISESGRLIQPLHF.

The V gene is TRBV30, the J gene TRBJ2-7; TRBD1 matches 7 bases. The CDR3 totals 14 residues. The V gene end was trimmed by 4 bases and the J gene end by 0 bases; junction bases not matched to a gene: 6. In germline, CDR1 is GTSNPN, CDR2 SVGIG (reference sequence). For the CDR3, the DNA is TGTGCCTGGACCCGGGACAGAGTCTCCTACGAGCAGTACTTC. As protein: CAWTRDRVSYEQYF.

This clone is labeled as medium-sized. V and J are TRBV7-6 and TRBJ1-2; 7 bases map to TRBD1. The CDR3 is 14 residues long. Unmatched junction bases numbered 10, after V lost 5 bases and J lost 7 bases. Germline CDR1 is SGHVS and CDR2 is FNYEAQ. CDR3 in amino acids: CASSPGQVQTGYTF. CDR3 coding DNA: TGTGCCAGCAGCCCTGGACAGGTTCAGACTGGCTACACCTTC.

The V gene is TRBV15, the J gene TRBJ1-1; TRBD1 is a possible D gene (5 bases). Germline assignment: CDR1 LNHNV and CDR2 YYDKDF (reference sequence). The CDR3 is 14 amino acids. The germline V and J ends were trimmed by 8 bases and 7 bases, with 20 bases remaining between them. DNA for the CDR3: TGTGCCACCCAGCAGGGCACCACTTTTAATGAAGCTTTCTTT. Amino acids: CATQQGTTFNEAFF. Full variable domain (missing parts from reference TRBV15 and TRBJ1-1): DAMVIQNPRYQVTQFGKPVTLSCSQTLNHNVMYWYQQKSSQAPKLLFHYYDKDFNNEADTPDNFQSRRPNTSFCFLDIRSPGLGDTAMYLCATQQGTTFNEAFFGQGTRLTVV.

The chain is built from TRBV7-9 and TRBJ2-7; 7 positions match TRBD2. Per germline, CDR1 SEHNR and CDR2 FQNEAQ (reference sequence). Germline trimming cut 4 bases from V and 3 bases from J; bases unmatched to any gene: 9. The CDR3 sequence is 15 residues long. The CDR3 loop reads CASSSRLARSYEQYF. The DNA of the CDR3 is TGTGCCAGCAGCTCCAGACTAGCCAGGAGCTACGAGCAGTACTTC.

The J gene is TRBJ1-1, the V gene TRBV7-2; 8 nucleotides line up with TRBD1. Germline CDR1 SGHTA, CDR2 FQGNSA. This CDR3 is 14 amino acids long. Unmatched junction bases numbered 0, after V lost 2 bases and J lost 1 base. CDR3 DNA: TGTGCCAGCAGCTTACAGGGGGCGAACACTGAAGCTTTCTTT. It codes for CASSLQGANTEAFF.

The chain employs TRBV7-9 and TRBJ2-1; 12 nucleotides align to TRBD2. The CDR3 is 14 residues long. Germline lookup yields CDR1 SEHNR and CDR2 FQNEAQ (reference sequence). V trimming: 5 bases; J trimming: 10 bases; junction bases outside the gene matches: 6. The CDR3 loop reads CASSPRLAGDEQFF. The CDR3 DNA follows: TGTGCCAGCAGCCCGAGACTAGCGGGAGACGAGCAGTTCTTC. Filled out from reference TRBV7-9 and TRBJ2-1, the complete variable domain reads DTGVSQNPRHKITKRGQNVTFRCDPISEHNRLYWYRQTLGQGPEFLTYFQNEAQLEKSRLLSDRFSAERPKGSFSTLEIQRTEQGDSAMYLCASSPRLAGDEQFFGPGTRLTVL.

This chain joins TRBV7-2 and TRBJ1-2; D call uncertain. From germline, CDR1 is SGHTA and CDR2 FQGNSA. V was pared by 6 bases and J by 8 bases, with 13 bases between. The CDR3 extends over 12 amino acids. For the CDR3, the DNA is TGTGCCAGCAGGCCGGCCAGCCGGGGCTACACCTTC. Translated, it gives CASRPASRGYTF.

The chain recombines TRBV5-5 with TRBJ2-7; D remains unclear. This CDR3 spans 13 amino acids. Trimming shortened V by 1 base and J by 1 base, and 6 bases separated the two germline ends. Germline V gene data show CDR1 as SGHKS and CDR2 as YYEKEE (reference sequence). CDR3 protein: CASSLKTSYEQYF. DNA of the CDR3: TGTGCCAGCAGCTTGAAGACTTCCTACGAGCAGTACTTC.

The chain's CDR3 is CAWNKLDPGNTIYF. CDR3 sequence (DNA): TGTGCCTGGAACAAGCTGGACCCTGGAAACACCATATATTTT. This chain uses TRBV30 with TRBJ1-3; no clear D gene. Germline CDR1 reads GTSNPN; CDR2 reads SVGIG (reference sequence). The V gene lost 4 bases and the J gene lost 2 bases, with 12 bases spanning the gap. This CDR3 contains 14 residues.